The present TCR beta chain was sequenced within a study of shared clonotypes between healthy human individuals (TCRdb year 2020). Study-level background: Three men and two women, aged 18 to 49 years, made up the cohort. The study deeply sequenced blood TCR repertoires of several healthy adults to estimate repertoire size and the extent of clonotype sharing between individuals. Leukapheresis yielded between about 0.9 and 10 billion PBMCs per donor. For each donor, three plates each were used for CD4 naive and CD4 memory, two plates were used for CD8 naive, and one plate was used for CD8 memory. To increase sequencing depth and limit assay-specific biases, TCR repertoire library preparation and sequencing were carried out by different laboratories using diverse techniques. Summary of the overall study and its limitations: Naive subsets generally had larger estimated clonotype richness than memory subsets did. Pairwise subsampling indicated that sequencing depth was expected to affect the degree of clonotype sharing among donors. Clonotypes shared by all four sorted-subset donors showed higher generation probabilities than non-shared clonotypes. The genetic and exposure-history diversity represented was limited by the small number of donors. Incomplete sequencing was indicated by rarefaction of sorted-subset datasets, despite the large sequencing depth. Only blood was sampled, and tissue TCR repertoires likely differ from those in blood. Across four donors, roughly 5% of naive CD4, 3% to 4% of naive CD8, around 2.5% of memory CD4, and roughly 0.41% of memory CD8 clonotypes were shared.

TCR CDR3 regions were amplified from genomic DNA by multiplex PCR using the deep immunoSEQ assay. For each cell subset, the extracted genomic DNA was distributed evenly across all wells of several immunoSEQ 96-well plates, and each plate served as one replicate. Each replicate PCR for sorted subsets received around 210 ng genomic DNA, equal to some 32,000 T cell genomes. Purified libraries were quantified with a Qubit 3.0 fluorometer, sized on a Bioanalyzer 2100, and re-quantified with the KAPA Library Quantification kit. A separate single-read 150-cycle Illumina NextSeq 550 flow cell was used to sequence each immunoSEQ 96-well plate. The authors' analysis ran thus. Because the immunoSEQ output held only junctional sequences and lacked quality scores, the filtering could not match the filtering applied to full-length reads. Sequences were annotated with PyIR, a Python wrapper for IgBLAST v1.9, using IMGT germline references to assign V/J genes and CDR3. Reads were removed for weak V/J assignments (E-value above 1e-6), missing CDR3, stop codons, out-of-frame junctions, or ambiguous translated residues. V3J clonotypes were defined as sequences sharing the same inferred V gene, J gene, and CDR3 amino acid sequence. Percentage overlap between repertoires was computed as shared unique clonotypes divided by the size of the smaller repertoire. RTK rarefaction, the Chao1 estimator, and Recon v2.1 estimates of unobserved clonotypes were used to assess repertoire richness. Generation probabilities for all TCRbeta clonotypes obtained by the gDNA method from four donors were computed using OLGA. The table comes from immuneACCESS by way of TCRdb, which keeps in-frame sequences with V and J called. Part of the clones is missing from these tables; in studies checked, under half for an unresolved V gene and the rest for unknown reasons. The V and J calls and clone size come from that table; D and trimming were worked out from the DNA. In this sample the table shows 330,000 or so clones, around two thirds of which occur a single time. The ten largest clones take up approximately 10% of the sample.

This clone was found many times. Its target antigen remains unknown. Base quality data are lacking; no much larger clone is found one base away. Donors were healthy HIV-negative adults with no recently reported acute infections or vaccinations. Every donor was a Caucasian adult residing in Nashville, Tennessee, USA. Magnetic negative selection was used to enrich CD4+ T cells, after which naive cells were positively selected on CD45RA and the negative fraction became the memory subset. Blood was obtained by leukapheresis, after which PBMCs were separated by Ficoll-Histopaque density gradient centrifugation and cryopreserved in liquid nitrogen vapor phase. Purity and quantity of every magnetically sorted T cell population were checked by analytical flow cytometry. From each sorted fraction, genomic DNA was isolated and quantified by UV absorbance on a Nanodrop 2000c. The receptor's source is a man between 25 and 39 years old in good health. Sequencing was carried out using memory CD4+ T cells sorted from blood. Per the publication, the cell subset or site label means: CD45RA-negative fraction.

The nucleotide sequence reads as follows: TGTGCCAGCAGCTTATGGCAGGGCCCAGCCGGGGAGCTGTTTTTT. Translated, it gives CASSLWQGPAGELFF. This chain is built from TRBV5-5 and TRBJ2-2; the best D guess is TRBD1, with 5 bases matching. The germline V gene encodes CDR1 SGHKS and CDR2 YYEKEE (reference sequence). The CDR3 runs 15 amino acids, cysteine and phenylalanine included. The DNA shown is the 45-base CDR3, in frame from base 1. The germline ends are 14 bases apart after V is trimmed by 2 bases and J by 6 bases.